Below, 16 T cell receptor beta chains from the same sample are listed, as sequenced in a study of CXCR3-negative and CXCR3-positive naive CD8 T cells. Study-wide findings and caveats: TRB CDR3s of CXCR3-positive naive cells were more hydrophobic than those of CXCR3-negative naive cells.

No antigen has been identified for these receptors. Libraries were UMI-labeled 5' RACE TRB cDNA. TCRdb processed the 5' RACE reads again and assigns one entry to each CDR3 protein, with no DNA. The sample holds over 95,000 distinct CDR3 sequences. Sequenced input: naive CXCR3+ CD8+ T cells from blood. Subset described: CD45RO-CCR7+CD27+CD95- naive CD8+ T cells expressing CXCR3 (TNR3+). These receptors all come from a human donor in good health. Some clones in this sample may be carry-over from other donors' samples.

V is TRBV6-2 or TRBV6-3 and J is TRBJ2-7. CDR1 and CDR2 from the germline V gene are MNHEY and SVGEGT. CDR3 length: 12 residues. CDR3: CASSFASYEQYF.

The J gene is TRBJ1-5, the V gene TRBV4-1; the TRBD1 assignment by TCRdb is unverifiable without DNA. The CDR3 runs 15 residues. Germline CDR1 and CDR2: MGHRA and YSYEKL. The CDR3 here is CASSFGRDSNQPQHF.

V gene TRBV11-2 combines with J gene TRBJ2-1. CDR3 size: 13 residues. Germline V lookup: CDR1 SGHAT, CDR2 FQNNGV. CDR3 sequence: CASSLGSYNEQFF.

The chain couples TRBV5-1 to TRBJ2-1; TCRdb indicates TRBD2, and absent DNA this call remains unverified. In germline, CDR1 is SGHRS, CDR2 YFSETQ. The CDR3 runs to 16 residues. The CDR3 sequence: CASSSPGLAGYNEQFF.

This chain uses TRBV13 with TRBJ2-1; TCRdb outputs TRBD1, but without DNA this stays unchecked. The CDR3 length is 16 residues. Germline lookup yields CDR1 PRHDT and CDR2 FYEKMQ (reference sequence). This CDR3 reads CASSLGMTLGHDEQFF.

This chain connects TRBV5-6 to TRBJ2-7; TCRdb calls TRBD1, which cannot be checked without DNA. Germline loops: CDR1 SGHDT, CDR2 YYEEEE. CDR3 length equals 17 residues. CDR3 protein: CASSLEGQGLPAYEQYF.

The V gene is TRBV3-1, the J gene TRBJ2-7; TCRdb lists TRBD1, though no DNA is available to test this call. The germline CDR1 and CDR2 sequences are LGHDT and YNNKEL (reference sequence). This CDR3 has 16 residues. CDR3 region: CASSPTPGNSPYEQYF.

This chain uses TRBV4-2 with TRBJ2-1; the D call of TRBD2 rests on TCRdb alone, since no DNA is present to check it. CDR3 length equals 19 residues. Germline values: CDR1 LGHNA, CDR2 YNFKEQ. This CDR3 reads CASSQELFVVAGGHNEQFF.

This rearrangement joins TRBV5-4 to TRBJ2-5; TCRdb selects TRBD1, and the lack of DNA leaves this call unchecked. Germline CDR1 reads SGHNT; CDR2 reads YYREEE (reference sequence). The CDR3 loop spans 15 amino acids. This CDR3 reads CASSLGQIFQETQYF.

The chain joins TRBV6-6 to TRBJ2-4; no DNA is available, so the TRBD2 call from TCRdb remains unchecked. The CDR3 has 14 amino acids. Germline CDR1 and CDR2: MNHNY and SVGAGI (reference sequence). CDR3 sequence: CASSSSRERNIQYF.

The V gene is TRBV5-1, the J gene TRBJ2-7; TCRdb indicates TRBD1, and absent DNA this call remains unverified. The CDR3 extends over 13 amino acids. Germline V lookup: CDR1 SGHRS, CDR2 YFSETQ. CDR3 in amino acids: CASSYRANYEQYF.

The chain combines TRBV10-3 with TRBJ2-3. The CDR3 has 15 residues. Germline V gene lookup returns CDR1 ENHRY and CDR2 SYGVKD. The CDR3: CAISVREVGTDTQYF.

The rearrangement uses TRBV29-1 and TRBJ2-3; the D gene TCRdb calls, TRBD2, cannot be checked with no DNA. Germline CDR1 reads SQVTM; CDR2 reads ANQGSEA. This CDR3 has 11 residues. CDR3: CSHRGIYTQYF.

This chain joins TRBV9 and TRBJ1-1. The CDR3 loop spans 11 amino acids. CDR1 is SGDLS and CDR2 is YYNGEE in the germline V gene. Here the CDR3 reads CASLQHTEAFF.

The chain combines TRBV20-1 with TRBJ2-5; lacking DNA, the TRBD1 call made by TCRdb goes unchecked. The CDR3 totals 13 residues. Per germline, CDR1 DFQATT and CDR2 SNEGSKA (reference sequence). The CDR3 sequence: CSADGTPGETQYF.

V is TRBV7-9 and J is TRBJ2-1; absent DNA, TCRdb's TRBD1 call cannot be checked. CDR1 SEHNR and CDR2 FQNEAQ come from the germline V gene (reference sequence). The length of the CDR3 is 13 residues. CDR3: CASSLPGKWEQFF.